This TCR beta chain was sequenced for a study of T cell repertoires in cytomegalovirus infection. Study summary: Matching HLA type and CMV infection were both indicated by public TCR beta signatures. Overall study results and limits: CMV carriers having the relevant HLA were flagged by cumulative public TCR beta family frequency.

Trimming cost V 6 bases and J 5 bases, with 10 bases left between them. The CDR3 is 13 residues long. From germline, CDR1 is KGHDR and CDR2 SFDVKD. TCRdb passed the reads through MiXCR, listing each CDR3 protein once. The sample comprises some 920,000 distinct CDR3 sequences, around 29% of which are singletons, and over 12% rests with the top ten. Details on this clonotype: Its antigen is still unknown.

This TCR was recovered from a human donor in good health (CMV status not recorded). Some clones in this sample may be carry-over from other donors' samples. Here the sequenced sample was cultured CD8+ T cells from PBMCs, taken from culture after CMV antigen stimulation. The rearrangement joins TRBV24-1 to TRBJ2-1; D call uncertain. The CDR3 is CATSRGIDNEQFF. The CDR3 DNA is TGTGCCACCAGTCGCGGTATCGACAATGAGCAGTTCTTC.